These T cell receptor beta chains were read from a single sample in a study of T-cell reconstitution after alpha-beta-depleted transplantation in children. TCRdb re-called the PCR reads through MiXCR, storing one row per CDR3 protein. The data show approximately 230,000 distinct CDR3 sequences, about 25% seen once. The sample was PBMCs, taken before TCRalphabeta/CD19-depleted stem cell transplant. These receptors all come from a girl aged 2 to 10 with Fanconi anemia, due to receive a stem cell transplant. Each CDR3 is given with its conserved first and last residue. A D gene is named only where the DNA matches it firmly. Clone size, where shown, is once, few, many, or a class for clones that have expanded.

j_call d_call clone_size v_call cdr3_nt cdr3_aa
TRBJ2-1 . . TRBV20-1 TGCAGTGCTAGAGTCACCTACTCCTACAATGAGCAGTTCTTC CSARVTYSYNEQFF
TRBJ2-1 TRBD2 few TRBV4-1 TGCGCCAGCAGCCAAGTACCAGGACTAGCGGGCAATGAGCAGTTCTTC CASSQVPGLAGNEQFF
TRBJ2-7 . many TRBV29-1 TGCAGCGTTGCGGACGGCTCCTACGAGCAGTACTTC CSVADGSYEQYF
TRBJ2-3 TRBD2 . TRBV10-2 TGCGCCAGCAGTCAAGCTAGCGGTAGCACAGATACGCAGTATTTT CASSQASGSTDTQYF
TRBJ1-3 . many TRBV5-1 TGCGCCAGCAGCTCGAACAGCGGGACTGGAAACACCATATATTTT CASSSNSGTGNTIYF
TRBJ2-7 . many TRBV12-3/TRBV12-4 TGTGCCAGCAGTCGCGTGGTGGTATACGAGCAGTACTTC CASSRVVVYEQYF
TRBJ2-7 . many TRBV18 TGTGCCAGCTCACCCGGGACAAGCTACGAGCAGTACTTC CASSPGTSYEQYF
TRBJ2-2 TRBD2 . TRBV12-3/TRBV12-4 TGTGCCAGCGGGTTAGCGGGAGGGTCTGCCGGGGAGCTGTTTTTT CASGLAGGSAGELFF
TRBJ2-3 . . TRBV29-1 TGCAGCGTCGCATGGACAGTGTCTAGCACAGATACGCAGTATTTT CSVAWTVSSTDTQYF
TRBJ1-1 . few TRBV6-4 TGTGCCAGCAGTGACTCGTTCGGGATGAACACTGAAGCTTTCTTT CASSDSFGMNTEAFF
TRBJ1-5 . . TRBV28 TGTGCCAGCAGTTCCTCGGATGGTTCGGGCAATCAGCCCCAGCATTTT CASSSSDGSGNQPQHF
TRBJ2-7 . . TRBV30 TGTGCCTGGAGCCAGGGAGGAGAGCAGTACTTC CAWSQGGEQYF
TRBJ2-5 . . TRBV20-1 TGCAGTGCTAGAGCAACAGGGCTTGGAGAGACCCAGTACTTC CSARATGLGETQYF
TRBJ2-1 . few TRBV10-3 TGTGCCATCAGTGAGTCTAAAGGGGGGAAGCAGTTCTTC CAISESKGGKQFF
TRBJ2-7 . many TRBV7-2 TGTGCCAGCAGCTTATCCGGGGGGCATTACGAGCAGTACTTC CASSLSGGHYEQYF
TRBJ2-5 . . TRBV7-6 TGTGCCAGCAGCTTAGCCCCCGAGACCCAGTACTTC CASSLAPETQYF
TRBJ2-1 . few TRBV29-1 TGCAGCGTTGAAACGGGGGCCTATGAGCAGTTCTTC CSVETGAYEQFF
TRBJ2-2 . few TRBV6-5 TGTGCCAGCAGTTACTCGATGGGAGGGGAGCTGTTTTTT CASSYSMGGELFF
TRBJ2-7 . many TRBV6-1 TGTGCCAGCGCGCCGACCGGGACCGGGGGCTACGAGCAGTACTTC CASAPTGTGGYEQYF
TRBJ2-7 TRBD2 many TRBV29-1 TGCAGCGTTAGGTTACGCGGGGGGTGGTACGAGCAGTACTTC CSVRLRGGWYEQYF
TRBJ1-6 . many TRBV14 TGTGCCAGCAGCCAAGATGGGCCCTATATTTCACCCCTCCACTTT CASSQDGPYISPLHF
TRBJ2-7 TRBD1 many TRBV29-1 TGCAGCGTTAACAGGGGGCGATACGAGCAGTACTTC CSVNRGRYEQYF
TRBJ2-7 TRBD2 . TRBV29-1 TGCAGCGTCTCCCCTAGCGGAACCTACGAGCAGTACTTC CSVSPSGTYEQYF
TRBJ1-2 . many TRBV6-6 TGTGCCAGCAGTCAAAATTCCGGCTACACCTTC CASSQNSGYTF
TRBJ1-4 . . TRBV12-3/TRBV12-4 TGTGCCTCCTATAGAGCCCCGAATGAAAAACTGTTTTTT CASYRAPNEKLFF
TRBJ2-7 . . TRBV27 TGTGCCAGCAGTTTCTCTCAGACACGGGAGCAGTACTTC CASSFSQTREQYF
TRBJ2-1 . few TRBV2 TGTGCCAGCAGTGATTTCGATGAGCAGTTCTTC CASSDFDEQFF
TRBJ1-2 . many TRBV7-2 TGTGCCAGCAGCTTAGGTGGAAGGGGGGACTATGGCTACACCTTC CASSLGGRGDYGYTF
TRBJ2-7 . . TRBV7-2 TGTGCCAGCGGCGTCGACCCAGCCTACGAGCAGTACTTC CASGVDPAYEQYF
TRBJ1-5 . few TRBV7-2 TGTGCCAGCAGCTTAGTGACCGGTGAGCCCCAGCATTTT CASSLVTGEPQHF
TRBJ2-7 . . TRBV2 TGTGCCAGCAGTGAAGGACAGATACTTTCCTACGAGCAGTACTTC CASSEGQILSYEQYF
TRBJ2-1 . few TRBV27 TGTGCCAGCAGTTTAGATCAGGGGGGGGCTTCGTGGGAGCCAAATGAGCAGTTCTTC CASSLDQGGASWEPNEQFF
TRBJ2-5 TRBD1 . TRBV29-1 TGCAGCGCAGGGACAGGGAGAGGGGAGACCCAGTACTTC CSAGTGRGETQYF
TRBJ2-7 . many TRBV20-1 TGCAGTGCTAGTTCCCCCGGGACCCAAGGTTACGAGCAGTACTTC CSASSPGTQGYEQYF
TRBJ2-7 TRBD2 few TRBV7-2 TGTGCCAGCAGCCCACGACTAGCGGGAAACGAGCAGTACTTC CASSPRLAGNEQYF
TRBJ1-1 . . TRBV6-5 TGTGCCAGCAGTTATACAGGGCACACTGAAGCTTTCTTT CASSYTGHTEAFF
TRBJ1-1 . . TRBV28 TGTGCCAGCAGTTTTAGCAACACTGAAGCTTTCTTT CASSFSNTEAFF
TRBJ1-2 . many TRBV4-2 TGTGCCAGCGGACCAGAGAGTGTCGGCTATGGCTACACCTTC CASGPESVGYGYTF
TRBJ2-7 TRBD1 many TRBV12-3/TRBV12-4 TGTGCCAGCAGCCAGGGACAGGGGGCCGAGCAGTACTTC CASSQGQGAEQYF
TRBJ2-7 . many TRBV7-2 TGTGCCAGCAGCTTAGCGACCGTTTCCGAGCAGTACTTC CASSLATVSEQYF
TRBJ2-3 TRBD2 . TRBV20-1 TGCAGTGCTAGAGATCTAGGCGGGGGTAGTACAGATACGCAGTATTTT CSARDLGGGSTDTQYF
TRBJ2-7 . . TRBV7-9 TGTGCCAGCAGCTTAACCCCCCGTTCCTACGAGCAGTACTTC CASSLTPRSYEQYF
TRBJ2-5 . once TRBV29-1 TGCAGCGTTGAAAGGGCTCCCAAAGAGACCCAGTACTTC CSVERAPKETQYF
TRBJ2-2 . few TRBV24-1 TGTGCCACCAGCGGAGGAGGGGAGCTGTTTTTT CATSGGGELFF
TRBJ2-3 . . TRBV5-1 TGCGCCAGCACCTTGGCGGAAGGTCCCCATACGCAGTATTTT CASTLAEGPHTQYF
TRBJ2-1 TRBD2 . TRBV5-1 TGCGCCAGCAGCTACTTGACTAGCGGGGGGGCCAATGAGCAGTTCTTC CASSYLTSGGANEQFF
TRBJ2-5 . many TRBV12-3/TRBV12-4 TGTGCCAGCAGTTTGGGGGATCGGCAGACCCAGTACTTC CASSLGDRQTQYF
TRBJ2-3 . many TRBV12-3/TRBV12-4 TGTGCCAGCAGACACACAGATACGCAGTATTTT CASRHTDTQYF
TRBJ2-3 TRBD2 many TRBV20-1 TGCAGTGGCCGGACTAGCGGGAATGCAGATACGCAGTATTTT CSGRTSGNADTQYF
TRBJ2-5 TRBD1 . TRBV29-1 TGCAGCGTTGAGAGGGGGCAGGAGACCCAGTACTTC CSVERGQETQYF
TRBJ2-6 TRBD2 . TRBV11-2 TGTGCCAGCAGCCTTACTAGCGGGGGGGCCACTGGGGCCAACGTCCTGACTTTC CASSLTSGGATGANVLTF
TRBJ2-1 TRBD2 many TRBV12-3/TRBV12-4 TGTGCCAGCGGGGAGGGCCTTACGTCCCATGAGCAGTTCTTC CASGEGLTSHEQFF
TRBJ2-7 TRBD2 . TRBV29-1 TGCAGCGTTGTGGTGACTAGCGGGCTCTCCTACGAGCAGTACTTC CSVVVTSGLSYEQYF